This T cell receptor beta chain was captured by sequencing in a study of CD8+ T cells in alopecia areata. Treatment denoted: oral pan-JAK inhibitor, 5-10 mg twice daily. Sampling of alopecia areata patients yielded lesional scalp punch biopsies as well as peripheral blood. The study, taken as a whole, reports: Treatment with tofacitinib significantly lowered scalp clonality and reduced expanded CD8+ clones among the top 100.

cDNA serving as the sequencing template came from extracted, reverse transcribed RNA. Repertoires were generated with immunoSEQ multiplex PCR, while TCRdb's copy carries only in-frame clones and drops some. The sample holds about 210,000 clones, around 66% seen once. Germline assignment: CDR1 SGHAT and CDR2 FQNNGV. J gave up 3 bases and V 2 bases, and 7 bases lay outside the gene matches. The CDR3 is 17 residues long. The table lists this clone with a few counts. No antigen is known for it. The chain recombines TRBV11-2 with TRBJ2-1; 10 nucleotides match TRBD2. The material was CD4+ T cells sorted from blood, obtained around week 44, from a patient treated with tofacitinib. The TCR was taken from a human donor with alopecia areata. This CDR3 is CASSLRNQRGGYNEQFF. DNA for the CDR3: TGTGCCAGCAGCTTACGGAATCAGCGGGGGGGCTACAATGAGCAGTTCTTC.